The source of this T cell receptor beta chain is a study of blood T cell repertoires in COVID-19. Assay used: immunoSEQ multiplex PCR; TCRdb lists only in-frame clones, some missing. The table records approximately 180,000 clones, 75% to 95% of them present only once. The CDR3 loop spans 17 amino acids. CDR1 and CDR2 from the germline V gene are SEHNR and FQNEAQ (reference sequence). V was trimmed by 6 bases and J by 2 bases, leaving 22 bases between them. This clone was recorded once. The sequencing sample was made of peripheral blood. The source is a man in his forties or fifties with acute or convalescent COVID-19. The rearrangement uses TRBV7-9 and TRBJ1-2; perhaps TRBD1 as D (6 bases). In nucleotides, the CDR3 is TGTGCCAGCAGTAGGGGGGGTACAGGGAGAGGCAACTATGGCTACACCTTC. It codes for CASSRGGTGRGNYGYTF.